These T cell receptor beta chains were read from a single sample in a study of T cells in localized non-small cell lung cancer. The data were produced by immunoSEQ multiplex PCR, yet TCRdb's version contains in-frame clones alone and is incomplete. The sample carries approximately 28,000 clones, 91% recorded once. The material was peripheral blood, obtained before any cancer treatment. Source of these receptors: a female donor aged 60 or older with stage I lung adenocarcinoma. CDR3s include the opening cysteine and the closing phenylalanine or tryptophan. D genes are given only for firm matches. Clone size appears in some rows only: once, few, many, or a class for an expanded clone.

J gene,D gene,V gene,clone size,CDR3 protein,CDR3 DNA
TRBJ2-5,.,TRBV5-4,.,CASSLEWAETQYF,TGTGCCAGCAGCTTGGAATGGGCGGAGACCCAGTACTTC
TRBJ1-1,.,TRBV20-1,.,CSAREREAFF,TGCAGTGCTAGGGAACGAGAAGCTTTCTTT
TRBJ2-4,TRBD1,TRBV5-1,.,CASSLLGQGNIQYF,TGCGCCAGCAGCTTGTTGGGACAGGGGAACATTCAGTACTTC
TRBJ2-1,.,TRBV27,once,CASSLWTDYNEQFF,TGTGCCAGCAGTTTATGGACAGATTACAATGAGCAGTTCTTC
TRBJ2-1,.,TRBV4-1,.,CASSQVGRGDYNEQFF,TGCGCCAGCAGCCAAGTGGGCAGGGGGGACTACAATGAGCAGTTCTTC
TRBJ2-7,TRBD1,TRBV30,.,CAWSVIGTGPHF,TGTGCCTGGAGTGTAATTGGGACAGGACCCCACTTC
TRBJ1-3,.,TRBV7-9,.,CASSLSGEGTIYF,TGTGCCAGCAGCTTATCAGGGGAGGGCACCATATATTTT
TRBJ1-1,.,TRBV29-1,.,CSVASQAGLTEAFF,TGCAGCGTTGCATCTCAGGCGGGGCTGACTGAAGCTTTCTTT
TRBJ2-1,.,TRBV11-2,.,CASSLDGPREQFF,TGTGCCAGCAGCTTAGATGGCCCTAGGGAGCAGTTCTTC
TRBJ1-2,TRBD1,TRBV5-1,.,CASTPGQTNYGYTF,TGCGCCAGCACCCCGGGACAGACTAACTATGGCTACACCTTC
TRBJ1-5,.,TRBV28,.,CASSVGGGANQPQHF,TGTGCCAGCAGTGTGGGGGGAGGGGCCAATCAGCCCCAGCATTTT
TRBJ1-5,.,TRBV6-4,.,CASSAFSDSNQPQHF,TGTGCCAGCAGTGCATTTTCGGATAGCAATCAGCCCCAGCATTTT
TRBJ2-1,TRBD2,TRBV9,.,CASSPRTSGRRYNEQFF,TGTGCCAGCAGCCCCCGGACTAGCGGGAGGCGCTACAATGAGCAGTTCTTC
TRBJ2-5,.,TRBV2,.,CASSPKRYQETQYF,TGTGCCAGCAGTCCCAAAAGGTACCAAGAGACCCAGTACTTC
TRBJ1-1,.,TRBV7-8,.,CASSLARLGEGGRRNTEAFF,TGTGCCAGCAGCTTAGCGCGGTTAGGGGAGGGGGGGAGAAGGAACACTGAAGCTTTCTTT
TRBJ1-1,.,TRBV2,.,CASSRTENTEAFF,TGTGCCAGCAGCAGGACAGAGAACACTGAAGCTTTCTTT
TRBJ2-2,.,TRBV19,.,CASSIGDTGELFF,TGTGCCAGTAGTATAGGGGATACCGGGGAGCTGTTTTTT
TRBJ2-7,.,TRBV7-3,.,CASRAAGSTEQYF,TGTGCCAGCCGAGCGGCCGGTTCTACGGAGCAGTACTTC
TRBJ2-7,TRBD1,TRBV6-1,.,CAVRDRGIDEQYF,TGTGCCGTACGGGACAGGGGAATCGACGAGCAGTACTTC